This entry features one T cell receptor beta chain sequence. Its target is unknown. Trimming removed 3 bases from V and 6 bases from J, with 23 bases in between. Germline V CDR1 and CDR2: DFQATT, SNEGSKA (reference sequence). The CDR3 is 16 residues long. One entry per CDR3 protein results from TCRdb running MiXCR on the 5' RACE reads. The table lists hundreds of thousands of distinct CDR3 sequences, approximately 3.8% of them singletons, with less than 25% in the top ten. These data originate in a study of T cells after yellow fever vaccination. General study points: The booster saw the reappearance of most primary-vaccination clones (roughly 96% CD4, around 88% CD8).

The sequence was obtained from a man younger than 35 who received the YFV17D yellow fever vaccine. Sequences were derived from PBMCs, sampled on the day of the yellow fever booster vaccination. This chain uses TRBV20-1 with TRBJ1-2; a weak D match, TRBD1 (6 bases). For the CDR3, the DNA is TGCAGTGCTAGTTTCCCGTCGGGGGGCGCAAGGGATGGCTACACCTTC. Encoded protein: CSASFPSGGARDGYTF.